These T cell receptor beta chains were read from a single sample in a study of T cells after yellow fever vaccination. TCRdb itself ran the 5' RACE reads through MiXCR, one entry per CDR3 protein. The sample includes approximately 550,000 distinct CDR3 sequences, around an eighth of them seen just once. Source: PBMCs, taken on the day of the yellow fever booster vaccination. Every receptor here comes from a man under 40 who received the YFV17D yellow fever vaccine. Each CDR3 is given with its conserved first and last residue. Fields, in order: J gene, clone size, V gene, D gene, CDR3 DNA, CDR3 protein. D genes are given only for firm matches. Size is stated for part of the rows, as once, few or many counts, or as a class when the clone is expanded.

TRBJ2-7	NA	TRBV5-6	NA	TGTGCCAGCAGCTTGGGGACGACTAGGACCTACGAGCAGTACTTC	CASSLGTTRTYEQYF
TRBJ1-1	few	TRBV29-1	NA	TGCAGCGTGGTGGCCCAGGGGTCGGACACTGAAGCTTTCTTT	CSVVAQGSDTEAFF
TRBJ2-1	few	TRBV7-8	TRBD2	TGTGCCAGCAGCTTTCCGGGACTAGCATTCAATGAGCAGTTCTTC	CASSFPGLAFNEQFF
TRBJ2-1	NA	TRBV5-1	TRBD2	TGCGCCAGCAGCTTGCAACTAGCGGGAGGATCGAATGAGCAGTTCTTC	CASSLQLAGGSNEQFF
TRBJ2-7	NA	TRBV12-3/TRBV12-4	TRBD1	TGTGCCAGCGCTGGACAGGGGGCCTCCTACGAGCAGTACTTC	CASAGQGASYEQYF
TRBJ1-1	NA	TRBV7-9	NA	TGTGCCAGCAGCTTACTTCTTCCAGGAGCTTTCTTT	CASSLLLPGAFF
TRBJ1-1	NA	TRBV5-6	NA	TGTGCCAGCAGCTTGCCAGGGACGAACACTGAAGCTTTCTTT	CASSLPGTNTEAFF
TRBJ2-5	NA	TRBV6-5	NA	TGTGCCAGCAGTTACGGGGGGACCCAAGAGACCCAGTACTTC	CASSYGGTQETQYF
TRBJ2-3	once	TRBV7-8	TRBD2	TGTGCCAGCAGCTTAAGACTAGCGGGAGCCACAGATACGCAGTATTTT	CASSLRLAGATDTQYF
TRBJ1-6	NA	TRBV6-5	NA	TGTGCCAGCAGTTACCTACGGTGGGGTGACAGTTATAATTCACCCCTCCACTTT	CASSYLRWGDSYNSPLHF
TRBJ2-3	NA	TRBV12-3/TRBV12-4	NA	TGTGCCAGCACCCCTAGAGATACGCAGTATTTT	CASTPRDTQYF
TRBJ2-1	many	TRBV20-1	NA	TGCAGTGCTTTAACCTATAGCTCCTACAATGAGCAGTTCTTC	CSALTYSSYNEQFF
TRBJ2-1	once	TRBV5-4	TRBD2	TGTGCCAGCAGACCTACTAGCGGAACTCTCAATGAGCAGTTCTTC	CASRPTSGTLNEQFF
TRBJ1-6	NA	TRBV11-3	NA	TGTGCCAGCAGCTCCGACAGCTCCTATAATTCACCCCTCCACTTT	CASSSDSSYNSPLHF
TRBJ2-5	many	TRBV7-2	NA	TGTGCCAGCAGCTTATCAGGGCGACCCGAGACCCAGTACTTC	CASSLSGRPETQYF
TRBJ2-7	NA	TRBV3-1	TRBD2	TGTGCCAGCAGCCAGGGGAGCGGGAGTCTTAGTTACGAGCAGTACTTC	CASSQGSGSLSYEQYF
TRBJ1-2	few	TRBV9	NA	TGTGCCAGCAGCGCCGCAGGGTCAACTACCCATGGCTACACCTTC	CASSAAGSTTHGYTF
TRBJ2-3	NA	TRBV7-2	NA	TGTGCCAGCACCACTGCATGGGATACGCAGTATTTT	CASTTAWDTQYF
TRBJ2-5	NA	TRBV5-5	NA	TGTGCCATCGGCCCAGGGCTAGAGACCCAGTACTTC	CAIGPGLETQYF
TRBJ2-3	many	TRBV4-3	NA	TGCGCCAGCAGCCCGCGGACAGCCACAGATACGCAGTATTTT	CASSPRTATDTQYF
TRBJ2-3	NA	TRBV12-3/TRBV12-4	NA	TGTGCCAGCAGTTTAGCCCCGGGAGAGGTCCACGGGCAGTATTTT	CASSLAPGEVHGQYF
TRBJ1-3	few	TRBV7-2	NA	TGTGCCAGCAGCTCAAACGGACAGCCGCTCGCAAACACCATATATTTT	CASSSNGQPLANTIYF
TRBJ2-7	few	TRBV20-1	NA	TGCAGTGCTCCTCCGTGGGACGGCTTCTCCTACGAGCAGTACTTC	CSAPPWDGFSYEQYF
TRBJ2-3	few	TRBV20-1	NA	TGCAGTGCTAGAGCCCCCGCGAGCGGGTACGCAGATACGCAGTATTTT	CSARAPASGYADTQYF
TRBJ2-1	few	TRBV4-3	NA	TGCGCCAGCAGCCAATATCAAGGCTACAATGAGCAGTTCTTC	CASSQYQGYNEQFF
TRBJ2-2	NA	TRBV9	NA	TGTGCCAGCACCCGGGGTGACACCGGGGAGCTGTTTTTT	CASTRGDTGELFF
TRBJ2-1	few	TRBV6-2/TRBV6-3	NA	TGTGCCAGCAGTCCTGAGACCCAGATTGACAATGAGCAGTTCTTC	CASSPETQIDNEQFF
TRBJ2-1	NA	TRBV20-1	TRBD2	TGCAGTGCTAGACCCAGCGGGAGGACATACAATGAGCAGTTCTTC	CSARPSGRTYNEQFF
TRBJ1-5	many	TRBV12-3/TRBV12-4	NA	TGTGCCAGCAGCGTCGGACCTAGCAATCAGCCCCAGCATTTT	CASSVGPSNQPQHF
TRBJ1-5	few	TRBV24-1	TRBD1	TGTGCCACCAGTGATTTTGGGACAGGGGGCAATCAGCCCCAGCATTTT	CATSDFGTGGNQPQHF
TRBJ2-7	few	TRBV5-1	TRBD1	TGCGCCAGCAGCATAGACGGGACAGGGAGCTCCTACGAGCAGTACTTC	CASSIDGTGSSYEQYF